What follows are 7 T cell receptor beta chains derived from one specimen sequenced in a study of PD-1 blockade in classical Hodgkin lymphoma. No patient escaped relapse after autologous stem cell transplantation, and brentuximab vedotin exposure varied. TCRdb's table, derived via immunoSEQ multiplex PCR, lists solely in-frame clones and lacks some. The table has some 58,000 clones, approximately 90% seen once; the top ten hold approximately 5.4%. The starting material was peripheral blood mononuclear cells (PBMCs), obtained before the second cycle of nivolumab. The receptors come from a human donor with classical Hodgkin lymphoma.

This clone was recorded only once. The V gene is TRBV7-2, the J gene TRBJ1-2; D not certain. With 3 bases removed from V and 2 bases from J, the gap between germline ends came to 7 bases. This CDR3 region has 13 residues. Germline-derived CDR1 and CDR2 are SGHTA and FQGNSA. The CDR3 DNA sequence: TGTGCCAGCAGCTTGTTACTCAACTATGGCTACACCTTC. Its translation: CASSLLLNYGYTF.

Here the CDR3 DNA reads TGTGCCAGTAGTCGGGATTCCTACGAGCAGTACTTC. Translation gives CASSRDSYEQYF. The V gene is TRBV19, the J gene TRBJ2-7; weak D call: TRBD2 (5 bases). The V gene lost 5 bases and the J gene lost 1 base, with 6 bases spanning the gap. The CDR3 extends over 12 amino acids. CDR1 LNHDA and CDR2 SQIVND come from the germline V gene (reference sequence).

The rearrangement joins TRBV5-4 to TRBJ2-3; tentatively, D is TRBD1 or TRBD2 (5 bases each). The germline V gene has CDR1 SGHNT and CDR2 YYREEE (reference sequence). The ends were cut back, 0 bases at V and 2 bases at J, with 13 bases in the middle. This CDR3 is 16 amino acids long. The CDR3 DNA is TGTGCCAGCAGCTTGGCCGGGGCAGCACACACAGATACGCAGTATTTT. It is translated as CASSLAGAAHTDTQYF. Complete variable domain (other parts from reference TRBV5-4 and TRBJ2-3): ETGVTQSPTHLIKTRGQQVTLRCSSQSGHNTVSWYQQALGQGPQFIFQYYREEENGRGNFPPRFSGLQFPNYSSELNVNALELDDSALYLCASSLAGAAHTDTQYFGPGTRLTVL.

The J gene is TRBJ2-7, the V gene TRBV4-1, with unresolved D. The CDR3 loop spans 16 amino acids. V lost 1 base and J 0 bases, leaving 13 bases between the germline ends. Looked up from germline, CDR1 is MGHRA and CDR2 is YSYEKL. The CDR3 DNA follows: TGCGCCAGCAGCCAAGTGGAAGGGTCCCGCTCCTACGAGCAGTACTTC. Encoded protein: CASSQVEGSRSYEQYF.

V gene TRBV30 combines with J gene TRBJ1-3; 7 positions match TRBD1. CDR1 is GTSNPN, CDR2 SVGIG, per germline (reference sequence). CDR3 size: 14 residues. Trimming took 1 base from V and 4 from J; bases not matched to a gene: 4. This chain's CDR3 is CAWSAGTDGNTIYF. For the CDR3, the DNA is TGTGCCTGGAGTGCGGGGACAGACGGAAACACCATATATTTT.

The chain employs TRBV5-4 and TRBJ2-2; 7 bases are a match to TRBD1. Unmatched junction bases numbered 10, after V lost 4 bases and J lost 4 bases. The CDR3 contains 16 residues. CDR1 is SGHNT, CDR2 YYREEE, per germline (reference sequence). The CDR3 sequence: CASSKKGQNPTGELFF. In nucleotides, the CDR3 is TGTGCCAGCAGCAAAAAGGGACAGAACCCCACCGGGGAGCTGTTTTTT.

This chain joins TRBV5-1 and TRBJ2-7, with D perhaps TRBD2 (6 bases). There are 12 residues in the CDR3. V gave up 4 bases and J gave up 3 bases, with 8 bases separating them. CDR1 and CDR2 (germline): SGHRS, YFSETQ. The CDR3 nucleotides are TGCGCCAGCAGCGAAGCGGGCTACGAGCAGTACTTC. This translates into CASSEAGYEQYF.